These T cell receptor beta chains were read from a single sample in a study of blood T cell repertoires in COVID-19. Produced via immunoSEQ multiplex PCR; TCRdb's table is partial and in-frame only. Here the sample spans fewer than 500,000 clones, approximately 90% being singletons. Sequences were obtained from peripheral blood. Receptors were obtained from a woman younger than 45 with active or convalescent COVID-19. Both conserved end residues are part of each CDR3. A D gene is named only where the DNA matches it firmly.

CDR3	J	D	V
CASSDRPARRAGGNTIYF	TRBJ1-3	NA	TRBV6-1
CASASGGSGGYGYTF	TRBJ1-2	NA	TRBV12-5
CAWSKQGNTEAFF	TRBJ1-1	NA	TRBV30
CASTPRGVPKNIQYF	TRBJ2-4	NA	TRBV3-1/TRBV3-2
CASSQVRGGPRDNEKLFF	TRBJ1-4	NA	TRBV4-1
CASSGRTGYYNEQFF	TRBJ2-1	TRBD1	TRBV11-2
CATSDSTGEAFF	TRBJ1-1	NA	TRBV24-1
CASTRTGANYGYTF	TRBJ1-2	NA	TRBV2
CASSLGGQGVHRNSYEQYF	TRBJ2-7	TRBD1	TRBV5-1
CASSQSFGTPSYEQYF	TRBJ2-7	NA	TRBV23-1
CASSIDLGTGGVTDTQYF	TRBJ2-3	TRBD1	TRBV19
CASSPNGRGTGDFSGANVLTF	TRBJ2-6	TRBD1	TRBV4-1
CSVDGRGENTEAFF	TRBJ1-1	TRBD1	TRBV29-1
CASNYRVGNEKLFF	TRBJ1-4	NA	TRBV2
CAWTGGTKNIQYF	TRBJ2-4	NA	TRBV30
CASSQDLTTSGGAGNEQFF	TRBJ2-1	TRBD2	TRBV4-2
CASSLQGSEELFF	TRBJ1-4	NA	TRBV5-1
CASSSLSGYNEQFF	TRBJ2-1	NA	TRBV4-1
CASSERQGAYEQYF	TRBJ2-7	TRBD1	TRBV6-1
CASSPTGVNGYTF	TRBJ1-2	TRBD1	TRBV3-1/TRBV3-2
CASCQGSGQETQYF	TRBJ2-5	NA	TRBV2
CASSSVQETQYF	TRBJ2-5	NA	TRBV7-9
CSVQPTDNYYEQYF	TRBJ2-7	NA	TRBV29-1
CSVEGAGSNYGYTF	TRBJ1-2	NA	TRBV29-1
CSARIGQGAFF	TRBJ1-1	TRBD1	TRBV20-1
CASSPGQGTYNEQFF	TRBJ2-1	TRBD1	TRBV18
CASGQDYGYTF	TRBJ1-2	TRBD1	TRBV11-2
CASSRTGKRDNEQFF	TRBJ2-1	NA	TRBV16
CASSEAEAGTMGTRVHF	TRBJ1-6	NA	TRBV6-1
CASSHFQVSGNSYEQYF	TRBJ2-7	NA	TRBV4-1
CASSEWDRGGDTQYF	TRBJ2-3	TRBD1	TRBV2
CASSARAGGSYNEQFF	TRBJ2-1	TRBD2	TRBV5-5
CASSLGGLLGGYTF	TRBJ1-2	NA	TRBV5-1
CASSQVTNSGNTIYF	TRBJ1-3	NA	TRBV14
CASSLFGTSGTSTDTQYF	TRBJ2-3	TRBD2	TRBV7-2
CASSLTSYPSYEQYF	TRBJ2-7	NA	TRBV3-1/TRBV3-2
CASSVVTSGFSTDTQYF	TRBJ2-3	TRBD2	TRBV9
CASSQQVMTGFDGFYGYTF	TRBJ1-2	TRBD1	TRBV7-2
CASSPSGLAGPRAEQYF	TRBJ2-7	TRBD2	TRBV5-6
CASSIGINTGELFF	TRBJ2-2	NA	TRBV5-4